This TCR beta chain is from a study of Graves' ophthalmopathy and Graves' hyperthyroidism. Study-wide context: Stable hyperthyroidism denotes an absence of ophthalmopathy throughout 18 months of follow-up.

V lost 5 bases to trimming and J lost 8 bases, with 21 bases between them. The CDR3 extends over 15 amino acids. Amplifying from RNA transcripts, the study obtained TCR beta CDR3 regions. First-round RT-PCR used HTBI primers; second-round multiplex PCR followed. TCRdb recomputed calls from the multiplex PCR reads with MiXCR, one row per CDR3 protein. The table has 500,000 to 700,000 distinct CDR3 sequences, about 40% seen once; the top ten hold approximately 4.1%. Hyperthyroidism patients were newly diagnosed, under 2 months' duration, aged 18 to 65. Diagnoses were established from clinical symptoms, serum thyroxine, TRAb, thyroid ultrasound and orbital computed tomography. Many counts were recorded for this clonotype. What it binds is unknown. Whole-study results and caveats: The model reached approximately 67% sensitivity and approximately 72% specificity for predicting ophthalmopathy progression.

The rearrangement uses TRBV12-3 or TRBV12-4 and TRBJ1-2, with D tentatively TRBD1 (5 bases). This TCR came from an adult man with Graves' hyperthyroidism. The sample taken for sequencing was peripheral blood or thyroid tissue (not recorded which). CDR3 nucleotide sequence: TGTGCCAGCAGTCCCGTCGGGACCACGACGGGGGGCTACACCTTC. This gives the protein CASSPVGTTTGGYTF.